This T cell receptor (beta chain) was identified in a study of tumor-infiltrating lymphocytes in primary liver carcinoma. Study at large: Each of the growths was stage T1-T3 N0M0, extending roughly 4.2 to 10 cm across.

Reverse transcription of approximately 0.55 ug total RNA with a constant-region primer produced TCR beta cDNA. Libraries for TCR beta were built through three nested multiplex PCR rounds, which together made up a slightly modified ARM-PCR procedure. It was with TRBV1-TRBV30 forward primers and a C-beta reverse primer that the first two PCR rounds were run, at roughly 10 cycles each. MiXCR, run by TCRdb on the multiplex PCR reads, gives a single entry per CDR3 protein. The sample includes approximately 300,000 distinct CDR3 sequences, roughly two thirds of them seen just once. The study extracted blood RNA from unsorted whole blood and also extracted germline DNA. The germline V gene encodes CDR1 MDHEN and CDR2 SYDVKM. Between the trimmed V and J ends, which lost 4 bases and 5 bases, there was a span of 20 bases. The CDR3 consists of 16 residues.

This chain joins TRBV28 and TRBJ2-5; D may correspond to TRBD1 or TRBD2 (6 bases each). This sequence was found in a man between 40 and 49 years old with primary liver carcinoma and hepatitis B virus infection. The specimen sequenced was peripheral blood. CDR3 protein: CASSSGGRPRGETQYF. The CDR3 DNA sequence: TGTGCCAGCAGTTCCGGGGGACGTCCGAGGGGGGAGACCCAGTACTTC.